This passage covers 5 T cell receptor beta chains from one sample sequenced in a study of T cells in Graves' hyperthyroidism and ophthalmopathy. RNA transcripts yielded amplified TCR beta CDR3 regions. The HTBI set primed first-round TCR CDR3 RT-PCR. TCRdb processed the multiplex PCR reads anew with MiXCR; each CDR3 protein has one entry. The table has hundreds of thousands of distinct CDR3 sequences, about 14% seen once; the top ten hold roughly a tenth. The sequenced sample was blood. Source of these receptors: a woman in her late teens or twenties with Graves' hyperthyroidism.

The table lists this clonotype with a count of one. The chain combines TRBV20-1 with TRBJ2-6, with D unresolved. V was pared by 6 bases and J by 2 bases, with 11 bases between. The length of the CDR3 is 14 residues. The V gene's germline CDR1 is DFQATT and CDR2 SNEGSKA (reference sequence). The CDR3 nucleotides read TGCAGTGCGAGCAGAGGCCCTGGGGCCAACGTCCTGACTTTC. It translates to CSASRGPGANVLTF.

As concerns this clonotype: Germline and junction disagree at one end, which may indicate a read error. V is TRBV11-2 and J is TRBJ2-1, with D possibly matching TRBD2 (6 bases). The CDR3 sequence is 15 residues long. From germline, CDR1 is SGHAT and CDR2 FQNNGV. The CDR3 loop reads CAGSLSRLAYNEQFF. As DNA, the CDR3 is TGTGCCGGCAGCTTATCGAGACTAGCCTACAATGAGCAGTTCTTC.

This clonotype was recorded at least ten times. J is TRBJ1-5 and V is TRBV30, with 8 bases fitting TRBD1. The CDR3 is 14 amino acids. Germline V gives CDR1 GTSNPN, CDR2 SVGIG (reference sequence). Trimming at V came to 5 bases and at J to 7 bases, leaving 10 bases not matched to a gene. The CDR3 reads CAWSANRGYQPQHF. CDR3 coding DNA: TGTGCCTGGTCTGCGAACAGGGGGTACCAGCCCCAGCATTTT.

This clonotype has at least ten counts. The chain recombines TRBV27 with TRBJ2-5, with 11 bases aligning to TRBD2. V shed 2 bases and J 2 bases; nucleotides not matched to a gene: 10. This CDR3 is built from 18 residues. Germline CDR1 and CDR2: MNHEY and SMNVEV (reference sequence). As DNA, the CDR3 is TGTGCCAGCAGTTTACTATTACCGGGACTAGCGGTTCAAGAGACCCAGTACTTC. Protein sequence: CASSLLLPGLAVQETQYF.

The CDR3: CSVGGAGGQPQHF. CDR3 DNA: TGCAGCGTGGGGGGGGCAGGGGGCCAGCCCCAGCATTTT. The chain employs TRBV29-1 and TRBJ1-5; TRBD1 matches at 8 bases. The CDR3 length is 13 residues. The V gene's germline CDR1 is SQVTM and CDR2 ANQGSEA. The ends lost 6 bases at V and 7 bases at J; junction bases unmatched: 8.